These 29 T cell receptor beta chains came from one sample sequenced in a study of T-cell memory formation after mild COVID-19. TCRdb used MiXCR to reprocess the 5' RACE reads, holding one entry per CDR3 protein. This table has a few hundred thousand distinct CDR3 sequences, roughly 26% appearing once. The sample comprised PBMCs or a T cell subset sorted from them (not recorded which). Receptor source: an adult woman who had mild COVID-19 (a few samples of this study predate the infection). Cell type and time point are not known.

V gene TRBV12-3 or TRBV12-4 combines with J gene TRBJ2-7, with no clear D. Trimming stripped 6 bases from V and 2 bases from J, with 11 bases between. The CDR3 is 13 amino acids. CDR3 residues: CASRNQNTYEQYF. The CDR3 nucleotides are TGTGCCAGCAGAAACCAGAACACCTACGAGCAGTACTTC.

This clonotype was counted only a few times. This sequence joins TRBV24-1 and TRBJ1-5; unclear D gene. CDR3 size: 15 residues. The germline gives CDR1 KGHDR, CDR2 SFDVKD. Trimming shortened V by 8 bases and J by 0 bases, and 13 bases separated the two germline ends. The CDR3 is CATIGPVRSNQPQHF. The CDR3 nucleotides are TGTGCCACCATAGGGCCGGTACGTAGCAATCAGCCCCAGCATTTT.

The chain combines TRBV6-5 with TRBJ1-2, with TRBD1 as a possible D gene (6 bases). Per germline, CDR1 MNHEY and CDR2 SVGAGI. Trimming left V 6 bases short and J 4 bases short, with 12 bases between. The CDR3 runs 13 residues. CDR3: CASRPQGSYGYTF. CDR3 DNA: TGTGCCAGCAGGCCACAGGGAAGCTATGGCTACACCTTC.

The chain combines TRBV2 with TRBJ2-1, with D unresolved. V dropped 10 bases and J dropped 9 bases, with 13 bases sitting between them. CDR1 SNHLY and CDR2 FYNNEI come from the germline V gene. CDR3 length: 11 residues. The CDR3 DNA reads as TGTGCCACGCGCGAAGCGAGTGAGCAGTTCTTC. Its protein product is CATREASEQFF. Together with reference TRBV2 and TRBJ2-1, the CDR3 gives the full variable domain: EPEVTQTPSHQVTQMGQEVILRCVPISNHLYFYWYRQILGQKVEFLVSFYNNEISEKSEIFDDQFSVERPDGSNFTLKIRSTKLEDSAMYFCATREASEQFFGPGTRLTVL.

This clonotype was seen more than once but under ten times. The V call is TRBV3-1, the J call TRBJ2-7; 7 bases align to TRBD1. The CDR3 is made up of 14 amino acids. The V segment lost 4 bases and the J segment 2 bases; nucleotides outside the gene matches: 5. Germline values: CDR1 LGHDT, CDR2 YNNKEL (reference sequence). Written as DNA, the CDR3 is TGTGCCAGCAGCCCGGGACAGTGGACCTACGAGCAGTACTTC. Its translation: CASSPGQWTYEQYF.

The chain uses TRBV2 and TRBJ2-5; D remains ambiguous. Per the germline V gene, CDR1 is SNHLY and CDR2 is FYNNEI. V dropped 2 bases and J dropped 4 bases, with 11 bases sitting between them. CDR3 length: 14 residues. CDR3 sequence: CASSEFQKRETQYF. DNA of the CDR3: TGTGCCAGCAGTGAATTTCAAAAGCGAGAGACCCAGTACTTC.

The rearrangement joins TRBV5-1 to TRBJ1-2; no reliable D call. V lost 0 bases, J lost 1 base, and 13 bases lay in between. CDR1 and CDR2 (germline): SGHRS, YFSETQ. The CDR3 sequence is 16 residues long. The chain's CDR3 is CASSLVDGRSNYGYTF. In nucleotides, the CDR3 is TGCGCCAGCAGCTTGGTAGACGGGAGAAGTAACTATGGCTACACCTTC.

J is TRBJ2-5 and V is TRBV2, with D perhaps TRBD2 (6 bases). This CDR3 is built from 14 residues. V lost 3 bases and J 2 bases, leaving 10 bases between the germline ends. CDR1 and CDR2 from the germline V gene are SNHLY and FYNNEI. The CDR3 reads CASSDLREQETQYF. CDR3 in DNA: TGTGCCAGCAGTGATCTGCGGGAACAAGAGACCCAGTACTTC.

V gene TRBV12-3 or TRBV12-4 combines with J gene TRBJ1-5; the D gene is possibly TRBD1 (5 bases). CDR3 length equals 14 residues. Trimming removed 6 bases from V and 4 bases from J, with 13 bases in between. Here the CDR3 DNA reads TGTGCCAGCAGCGAGACGTCAGGGAATCAGCCCCAGCATTTT. Amino acids: CASSETSGNQPQHF.

The CDR3 is CATSQGDEQFF. CDR3 nucleotides: TGTGCCACCAGCCAGGGAGATGAGCAGTTCTTC. This rearrangement joins TRBV24-1 to TRBJ2-1; D possibly uses TRBD1 or TRBD2 (5 bases each). The CDR3 runs to 11 residues. Germline loops: CDR1 KGHDR, CDR2 SFDVKD. The germline V and J ends were trimmed by 7 bases and 8 bases, with 8 bases remaining between them.

In this sample, this clonotype turned up a few times. The chain uses TRBV15 and TRBJ2-7; D is unresolved. The CDR3 covers 12 residues. The V end lost 0 bases, the J end lost 12 bases, and 12 bases lay between the germline ends. Germline CDR1 and CDR2: LNHNV and YYDKDF (reference sequence). The CDR3 here is CATSRDTEAPYF. The CDR3 nucleotides read TGTGCCACCAGCAGAGATACAGAGGCGCCGTACTTC.

This chain links TRBV5-1 with TRBJ1-4; D is perhaps TRBD1 (5 bases). CDR3 length: 15 amino acids. Germline V gene sequence: CDR1 SGHRS, CDR2 YFSETQ. Deletions cut 0 bases from V and 7 bases from J, with 13 bases between. CDR3 sequence reads: CASSLANIGGEKLFF. CDR3 sequence (DNA): TGCGCCAGCAGCTTGGCGAACATCGGGGGTGAAAAACTGTTTTTT.

This clonotype was observed many times. The chain joins TRBV7-2 to TRBJ1-6; no firm D call. V was pared by 3 bases and J by 0 bases, with 6 bases between. The germline gives CDR1 SGHTA, CDR2 FQGNSA. The length of the CDR3 is 15 residues. The CDR3 sequence: CASSFGSSYNSPLHF. DNA of the CDR3: TGTGCCAGCAGCTTTGGGAGCTCCTATAATTCACCCCTCCACTTT. The full variable domain, in which reference TRBV7-2 and TRBJ1-6 provide the parts outside the CDR3, is GAGVSQSPSNKVTEKGKDVELRCDPISGHTALYWYRQSLGQGLEFLIYFQGNSAPDKSGLPSDRFSAERTGGSVSTLTIQRTQQEDSAVYLCASSFGSSYNSPLHFGNGTRLTVT.

This chain joins TRBV7-9 and TRBJ2-5, with D maybe TRBD2 (5 bases). There are 16 residues in the CDR3. Germline CDR1 reads SEHNR; CDR2 reads FQNEAQ (reference sequence). V lost 4 bases, J lost 3 bases, and 18 bases lay in between. The CDR3 region is CASSSSRGMTEETQYF. CDR3 DNA sequence: TGTGCCAGCAGCTCTTCCCGGGGTATGACGGAAGAGACCCAGTACTTC.

In this sample, this clonotype turned up many times. The chain combines TRBV12-3 or TRBV12-4 with TRBJ2-1, with TRBD1 identical over 10 bases. This CDR3 has 15 residues. The trim removed 5 bases at V and 6 bases at J, leaving 7 bases unmatched. CDR3 residues: CASSPRDRGGNEQFF. CDR3 in DNA: TGTGCCAGCAGTCCCCGGGACAGGGGCGGCAATGAGCAGTTCTTC.

This clonotype was seen a few times. The rearrangement links TRBV10-3 to TRBJ1-2; D unresolved. V gave up 9 bases and J gave up 2 bases, with 10 bases separating them. This CDR3 is built from 12 residues. In germline, CDR1 is ENHRY, CDR2 SYGVKD. The CDR3 DNA reads TGTGCCATAACGGACGGGAACTATGGCTACACCTTC. Protein sequence: CAITDGNYGYTF.

This clonotype was observed a handful of times. The J gene is TRBJ2-7, the V gene TRBV20-1, with 11 positions matching TRBD2. Unmatched junction bases numbered 5, after V lost 3 bases and J lost 1 base. CDR1 is DFQATT and CDR2 is SNEGSKA in the germline V gene (reference sequence). The CDR3 runs to 15 residues. The DNA of the CDR3 is TGCAGTGCTAGGCCTAGCGGGAGGTCATCCTACGAGCAGTACTTC. Its protein is CSARPSGRSSYEQYF.

Of note for this clonotype: The DNA is omitted, as the CDR3 cannot be located on it reliably, and the CDR3 follows TCRdb's listing. CDR3 sequence: CASSTSDRRDTQYF. The gene calls are TRBV12-3 or TRBV12-4 and TRBJ2-3; TRBD1 was called by the table and not checked on the DNA. The CDR3 spans 14 amino acids, including both terminal residues.

The V call is TRBV12-3 or TRBV12-4, the J call TRBJ1-2, with D tentatively TRBD1 (5 bases). This CDR3 has 15 amino acids. V lost 1 base and J lost 0, with 9 bases in between. The chain's CDR3 is CASSLGETANYGYTF. CDR3 DNA: TGTGCCAGCAGTTTAGGGGAGACAGCTAACTATGGCTACACCTTC.

This clonotype appeared a few times. The V call is TRBV5-1, the J call TRBJ2-1, with D perhaps matching TRBD1 or TRBD2 (6 bases each). The CDR3 contains 15 residues. V lost 4 bases and J lost 5, with 16 bases in between. CDR1 SGHRS and CDR2 YFSETQ come from the germline V gene. Here the CDR3 reads CASSPEGGMDNEQFF. The CDR3 nucleotides read TGCGCCAGCAGCCCGGAAGGGGGGATGGACAATGAGCAGTTCTTC.

In this sample, this clonotype turned up a few times. The chain's CDR3 is CASSEGGFPYTGELFF. The DNA of the CDR3 is TGTGCCAGCAGCGAGGGGGGGTTCCCGTACACCGGGGAGCTGTTTTTT. This chain uses TRBV6-5 with TRBJ2-2, with D tentatively TRBD2 (7 bases). The CDR3 spans 16 residues. The V gene's germline CDR1 is MNHEY and CDR2 SVGAGI. V lost 6 bases and J lost 3, with 17 bases in between.

The V call is TRBV21-1, the J call TRBJ1-5; the table assigns TRBD1, which was not confirmed against the DNA. TRBV21-1 is annotated as a pseudogene. The CDR3 length is 15 residues. CDR3 sequence reads: CASSVDREPFQPQHF. CDR3 nucleotides: TGTGCCAGCAGCGTCGACAGGGAGCCTTTTCAGCCCCAGCATTTT.

The chain carries TRBV5-1 and TRBJ2-1; 13 nucleotides line up with TRBD2. V lost 4 bases, J lost 4 bases, and 5 bases stayed unmatched. The CDR3 is 16 amino acids. Germline V gene lookup returns CDR1 SGHRS and CDR2 YFSETQ. The CDR3 protein is CASSGWTSGGYNEQFF. Written as DNA, the CDR3 is TGCGCCAGCAGCGGCTGGACTAGCGGGGGATACAATGAGCAGTTCTTC.

This clonotype was counted only a few times. The J gene is TRBJ2-4, the V gene TRBV20-1, with D perhaps matching TRBD1 (6 bases). Germline CDR1 DFQATT, CDR2 SNEGSKA (reference sequence). The CDR3 has 14 residues. Trimming took off 5 bases at V and 4 bases at J, with 15 bases between the two ends. The CDR3 nucleotides read TGCAGTGCTTATCCTGGGACAACTAAAAACATTCAGTACTTC. Its protein product is CSAYPGTTKNIQYF.

Comments on this clonotype: This may stem from a read error, because a much larger clone lies one nucleotide away. The gene calls are TRBV11-2 and TRBJ2-5; no definite D call. V lost 0 bases, J lost 2 bases, and 7 bases lay in between. CDR3 length: 14 amino acids. Germline values: CDR1 SGHAT, CDR2 FQNNGV. The CDR3 sequence is CASSLEVTQETQYF. In nucleotides, the CDR3 is TGTGCCAGCAGCTTAGAAGTGACTCAAGAGACCCAGTACTTC. Complete variable domain (other parts from reference TRBV11-2 and TRBJ2-5): EAGVAQSPRYKIIEKRQSVAFWCNPISGHATLYWYQQILGQGPKLLIQFQNNGVVDDSQLPKDRFSAERLKGVDSTLKIQPAKLEDSAVYLCASSLEVTQETQYFGPGTRLLVL.

This clonotype was recorded at least ten times. This chain connects TRBV20-1 to TRBJ2-1; TRBD2 matches 9 bases. V lost 6 bases, J lost 5 bases, and 14 bases stayed unmatched. Germline V gene lookup returns CDR1 DFQATT and CDR2 SNEGSKA (reference sequence). The CDR3 is made up of 16 amino acids. The CDR3 DNA sequence: TGCAGTGCAAAGGGGGTGGCTAGCGGGGATCACAATGAGCAGTTCTTC. Encoded protein: CSAKGVASGDHNEQFF.

This clonotype was observed a handful of times. V is TRBV7-9 and J is TRBJ1-2; TRBD1 matches 8 bases. The CDR3 runs to 15 residues. Germline lookup yields CDR1 SEHNR and CDR2 FQNEAQ (reference sequence). The ends lost 5 bases at V and 4 bases at J; junction bases unmatched: 9. The CDR3 reads CASSTTGAPFYGYTF. CDR3 in DNA: TGTGCCAGCAGCACGACAGGGGCTCCTTTCTATGGCTACACCTTC.

This chain uses TRBV11-1 with TRBJ1-1, with 9 nucleotides matching TRBD1. The CDR3 totals 18 residues. Germline CDR1 is SGHAT and CDR2 is FQDESV (reference sequence). V lost 2 bases and J lost 6; bases outside the gene matches: 16. CDR3 DNA: TGTGCCAGCAGCTTACGATTCGGAACAGGGACAGGGTCGTCTGAAGCTTTCTTT. Translated: CASSLRFGTGTGSSEAFF.

The chain has TRBV6-6 and TRBJ2-7; TRBD1 agrees at 8 bases. CDR3 length equals 16 residues. Germline V gene data show CDR1 as MNHNY and CDR2 as SVGAGI (reference sequence). V shed 7 bases, J shed 4 bases, and the junction held 15 bases outside the gene matches. As DNA, the CDR3 is TGTGCCAGCAAGAACCAAGGAGGACAGGGACCGTACGAGCAGTACTTC. This gives the protein CASKNQGGQGPYEQYF.